This T cell receptor (beta chain) comes out of a study of blood T cells in healthy people across ages. Whole-study findings and limits: From one million sequenced T cells, diversity estimates were lower bounds. Naive and antigen-experienced cells could not be conclusively compared, given unsorted PBMCs. No one knew whether donors had CMV, which possibly confounded expanded clonotype changes.

Worth noting for this clonotype: Its specificity is unknown.

With a J-beta primer mix and a sample-barcoded 5' primer, a second PCR ran roughly 6 to 12 cycles. Every cDNA was tagged by a template-switch adaptor with 12 random nucleotides. TCRdb reprocessed the 5' RACE reads via MiXCR and lists one record per CDR3 protein. The table has about 1.4 million distinct CDR3 sequences, 55% to 75% seen once. Between the trimmed V and J ends, which lost 4 bases and 3 bases, there was a span of 13 bases. There are 14 residues in the CDR3. Germline values: CDR1 GTSNPN, CDR2 SVGIG (reference sequence). The TCR sequence derives from a man younger than 35 in good health. The chain links TRBV30 to TRBJ1-5, with D unresolved. Sequenced material: blood. The DNA for the CDR3 is TGTGCCTGGAAATCCACCGGGGACAATCAGCCCCAGCATTTT. Encoded protein: CAWKSTGDNQPQHF.